One sample yielded the 27 T cell receptor beta chains listed below, sequenced in a study of blood T cell repertoires in COVID-19. The method was immunoSEQ multiplex PCR; TCRdb's version includes in-frame clones alone and lacks a portion of them. This sample has roughly 97,000 clones, with 90% found just once. The specimen sequenced was peripheral blood. All receptors derive from a man aged 60 to 75 with acute or convalescent COVID-19.

This chain connects TRBV19 to TRBJ1-5, with D tentatively TRBD1 (5 bases). Between the trimmed V and J ends, which lost 5 bases and 4 bases, there was a span of 9 bases. Germline CDR1 reads LNHDA; CDR2 reads SQIVND (reference sequence). This CDR3 is 13 amino acids long. CDR3 sequence: CASSVSGNQPQHF. The CDR3 bases are TGTGCCAGTAGTGTATCAGGGAATCAGCCCCAGCATTTT.

This clone was detected once. This chain's CDR3 is CASSPNLMRGPNGYTF. The CDR3 DNA is TGTGCCAGCAGCCCGAATTTGATGCGGGGGCCCAATGGCTACACCTTC. V and J are TRBV6-2 or TRBV6-3 and TRBJ1-2, with a weak D call TRBD1 (6 bases). The CDR3 consists of 16 residues. V was shortened by 6 bases and J by 6 bases, with 23 bases between the two germline ends. Germline lookup yields CDR1 MNHEY and CDR2 SVGEGT.

The gene calls are TRBV25-1 and TRBJ2-3, with TRBD1 as a possible D gene (6 bases). The CDR3 length is 15 residues. Germline CDR1 reads MGHDK; CDR2 reads SYGVNS. Trimming took 3 bases from V and 2 from J, leaving 12 bases between them. CDR3 protein: CASSDAGQFTDTQYF. CDR3 in DNA: TGTGCCAGCAGTGATGCCGGACAGTTCACAGATACGCAGTATTTT.

The rearrangement joins TRBV19 to TRBJ1-2; TRBD1 aligns across 7 bases. Looked up from germline, CDR1 is LNHDA and CDR2 is SQIVND (reference sequence). The CDR3 length is 15 residues. V lost 7 bases to trimming and J lost 5 bases; unmatched junction nucleotides: 13. The CDR3 bases are TGTGCCAGTACGAAATCATATACAGGGGAGTATGGCTACACCTTC. This sequence encodes CASTKSYTGEYGYTF.

This clone was seen only once. This chain uses TRBV7-2 with TRBJ1-4; D is unresolved. The V gene lost 1 base and the J gene lost 3 bases, with 3 bases spanning the gap. Germline assignment: CDR1 SGHTA and CDR2 FQGNSA. The CDR3 consists of 13 residues. The CDR3 is CASSLVSNEKLFF. Here the CDR3 DNA reads TGTGCCAGCAGCTTAGTATCTAATGAAAAACTGTTTTTT.

The chain recombines TRBV6-5 with TRBJ1-3; D uncertain. V was shortened by 4 bases and J by 4 bases, with 8 bases between the two germline ends. This CDR3 has 13 residues. Looked up from germline, CDR1 is MNHEY and CDR2 is SVGAGI. This CDR3 is CASSSPGGNTIYF. CDR3 nucleotides: TGTGCCAGCAGTTCCCCGGGAGGAAACACCATATATTTT.

The V call is TRBV12-5, the J call TRBJ1-1, with D possibly matching TRBD1 (6 bases). CDR1 is LGHNT and CDR2 is FRNRAP in the germline V gene. The CDR3 runs to 14 residues. Trimming stripped 5 bases from V and 0 bases from J, with 10 bases between. CDR3 bases: TGTGCTAGTGGTCCCCCAGGGGTGAACACTGAAGCTTTCTTT. Protein sequence: CASGPPGVNTEAFF.

The chain links TRBV5-4 to TRBJ2-1; D not certain. The CDR3 contains 14 residues. V lost 1 base, J lost 6 bases, and 11 bases lay in between. The germline CDR1 and CDR2 sequences are SGHNT and YYREEE (reference sequence). The DNA of the CDR3 is TGTGCCAGCAGCTTGAGCCTTGCAAGCAATGAGCAGTTCTTC. Translating it yields CASSLSLASNEQFF.

Here the CDR3 reads CASSFQGATGELFF. The CDR3 DNA sequence: TGCGCCAGCAGCTTTCAGGGGGCCACCGGGGAGCTGTTTTTT. The J gene is TRBJ2-2, the V gene TRBV5-1; 8 bases are shared with TRBD1. Germline V CDR1 and CDR2: SGHRS, YFSETQ. After removal of 2 bases from V and 4 bases from J, the junction contained 1 base not matched to a gene. This CDR3 has 14 amino acids.

The chain is built from TRBV6-5 and TRBJ1-2, with no clear D. This CDR3 is 14 amino acids long. Trimming took off 10 bases at V and 1 base at J, with 16 bases between the two ends. In germline, CDR1 is MNHEY, CDR2 SVGAGI. CDR3 nucleotides: TGTGCCACGCAATCGTCCAGGTTTAACTATGGCTACACCTTC. Translating it yields CATQSSRFNYGYTF.

The chain has TRBV6-4 and TRBJ2-7; 9 bases map to TRBD1. CDR1 is MRHNA and CDR2 is SNTAGT in the germline V gene. The CDR3 is 15 amino acids. The V and J ends lost 4 bases and 3 bases, in that order; junction bases with no gene match: 7. The CDR3: CASSADRGWYYEQYV. The CDR3 DNA reads TGTGCCAGCAGTGCCGACAGGGGGTGGTACTACGAGCAGTACGTC.

The rearrangement uses TRBV7-9 and TRBJ1-1; TRBD1 matches 7 bases. This CDR3 comprises 18 residues. Unmatched junction bases numbered 12, after V lost 2 bases and J lost 0 bases. CDR1 SEHNR and CDR2 FQNEAQ come from the germline V gene (reference sequence). The CDR3: CASSLRAWGTAMNTEAFF. The CDR3 DNA is TGTGCCAGCAGCTTAAGGGCGTGGGGGACAGCCATGAACACTGAAGCTTTCTTT.

This clone has a single count. This chain connects TRBV7-2 to TRBJ1-2; possibly TRBD1 for D (6 bases). Germline assignment: CDR1 SGHTA and CDR2 FQGNSA. The CDR3 is made up of 14 amino acids. Trimming shortened V by 2 bases and J by 9 bases, and 16 bases separated the two germline ends. This CDR3 reads CASSLNRDSGSYTF. In DNA, the CDR3 is TGTGCCAGCAGCTTAAACAGGGATTCAGGTAGCTACACCTTC.

The chain couples TRBV15 to TRBJ1-2; D is undetermined. The CDR3 has 16 amino acids. Germline V gives CDR1 LNHNV, CDR2 YYDKDF (reference sequence). Trimming removed 1 base at V and 2 bases at J, with 14 bases between. In DNA form, the CDR3 reads TGTGCCACCAGCAGAGGCCAGGATGTCGTGAACTATGGCTACACCTTC. It yields the protein CATSRGQDVVNYGYTF.

V gene TRBV2 combines with J gene TRBJ2-5, with 8 nucleotides matching TRBD1. After removal of 7 bases from V and 4 bases from J, the junction contained 8 bases not matched to a gene. CDR3 length: 14 amino acids. Per the germline V gene, CDR1 is SNHLY and CDR2 is FYNNEI. In DNA form, the CDR3 reads TGTGCCAGCACCCAAAGGACAGGGCGAGAGACCCAGTACTTC. Its translation: CASTQRTGRETQYF.

In this sample, this clone turned up once. The chain combines TRBV7-9 with TRBJ2-2; TRBD1 is a possible D gene (5 bases). The CDR3 runs to 15 residues. Looked up from germline, CDR1 is SEHNR and CDR2 is FQNEAQ (reference sequence). Deletions cut 5 bases from V and 5 bases from J, with 15 bases between. The CDR3 here is CASSLRQFRTGELFF. In DNA form, the CDR3 reads TGTGCCAGCAGCCTTAGACAGTTCAGGACCGGGGAGCTGTTTTTT.

The sample holds a few counts of this clone. The V and J genes are TRBV7-2 and TRBJ1-2; TRBD1 matches at 9 bases. Trimming removed 7 bases from V and 4 bases from J; junction bases left unmatched: 7. In germline, CDR1 is SGHTA, CDR2 FQGNSA. The CDR3 totals 14 residues. The CDR3 sequence is CASNLQGAGYGYTF. The CDR3 DNA reads TGTGCCAGCAATCTACAGGGGGCAGGCTATGGCTACACCTTC.

The chain links TRBV5-4 to TRBJ1-3; D might be TRBD1 (6 bases). Germline CDR1 SGHNT, CDR2 YYREEE (reference sequence). The CDR3 loop spans 13 amino acids. Trimming cost V 4 bases and J 4 bases, with 9 bases left between them. Written as DNA, the CDR3 is TGTGCCAGCAGCAAGGGGGTCGGAAACACCATATATTTT. Amino acid sequence: CASSKGVGNTIYF.

The genes are TRBV5-1 and TRBJ1-5; 7 bases line up with TRBD1. CDR1 is SGHRS and CDR2 is YFSETQ in the germline V gene. This CDR3 region has 15 residues. The junction had 15 bases not matched to a gene; V was cut back by 7 bases and J by 8 bases. In DNA, the CDR3 is TGCGCCAGCCGTTCCGGGACAGTCCAAGGGGAGCCCCAGCATTTT. It codes for CASRSGTVQGEPQHF.

J is TRBJ1-5 and V is TRBV27; D gene ambiguous. Per the germline V gene, CDR1 is MNHEY and CDR2 is SMNVEV (reference sequence). The CDR3 contains 15 residues. V gave up 6 bases and J gave up 0 bases, with 12 bases separating them. The CDR3 is CASRTKFHSNQPQHF. As DNA, the CDR3 is TGTGCCAGCAGGACAAAGTTCCATAGCAATCAGCCCCAGCATTTT.

The table lists this clone with a count of one. This rearrangement joins TRBV2 to TRBJ2-2, with a possible D match to TRBD1 (6 bases). Deletions cut 8 bases from V and 0 bases from J, with 16 bases between. The CDR3 sequence is 16 residues long. Looked up from germline, CDR1 is SNHLY and CDR2 is FYNNEI. CDR3 DNA: TGTGCCAGCGGAAGGGGTGACAGGCCGAACACCGGGGAGCTGTTTTTT. Encoded protein: CASGRGDRPNTGELFF.

The rearrangement uses TRBV12-3 or TRBV12-4 and TRBJ2-1; 9 positions match TRBD1. The CDR3 runs 13 residues. With V trimmed by 3 bases and J by 12 bases, 6 bases remained unmatched. The CDR3 region has the DNA TGTGCCAGCAGTTTGGGGACAGGGAAATTGCAGTTCTTC. This encodes CASSLGTGKLQFF.

The chain has TRBV15 and TRBJ1-6, with 7 bases that match TRBD1. V gave up 4 bases and J gave up 6 bases; unmatched junction bases: 6. The germline V gene encodes CDR1 LNHNV and CDR2 YYDKDF (reference sequence). This CDR3 comprises 15 residues. DNA for the CDR3: TGTGCCACCAGCATTGGAGGGACAGCTAATTCACCCCTCCACTTT. Protein product: CATSIGGTANSPLHF.

The CDR3 spells CAISETGAGGNTIYF. CDR3 DNA sequence: TGTGCCATCAGTGAGACAGGAGCTGGGGGAAACACCATATATTTT. This rearrangement joins TRBV10-3 to TRBJ1-3; D might be TRBD1 (5 bases). The CDR3 is 15 residues long. The germline CDR1 and CDR2 sequences are ENHRY and SYGVKD. The V and J ends lost 2 bases and 4 bases respectively, with 12 bases between them.

This clone was observed a few times. The chain links TRBV7-8 to TRBJ1-5, with 10 nucleotides matching TRBD1. Germline trimming cut 4 bases from V and 2 bases from J; bases unmatched to any gene: 2. The CDR3 consists of 15 residues. CDR1 is SGHVS and CDR2 is FQNEAQ in the germline V gene. Here the CDR3 DNA reads TGTGCCAGCAGCTCCGGGACAGGGGGCAATCAGCCCCAGCATTTT. This encodes CASSSGTGGNQPQHF.

This clone occurred once. The chain has TRBV4-1 and TRBJ1-2; 7 bases align to TRBD1. The ends lost 2 bases at V and 3 bases at J; junction bases unmatched: 6. Germline V gives CDR1 MGHRA, CDR2 YSYEKL. There are 15 residues in the CDR3. CDR3 in DNA: TGCGCCAGCAGCCAAAACAGGGGTACGGACTATGGCTACACCTTC. Protein: CASSQNRGTDYGYTF.

This clone was recorded many times. The chain combines TRBV6-1 with TRBJ1-5; TRBD1 agrees at 10 bases. This CDR3 comprises 17 residues. Germline CDR1 and CDR2: MNHNS and SASEGT. V was clipped by 3 bases and J by 1 base; unmatched bases: 6. The CDR3 loop reads CASSDGQGGPSNQPQHF. The CDR3 nucleotides read TGTGCCAGCAGTGACGGACAGGGGGGTCCAAGCAATCAGCCCCAGCATTTT.